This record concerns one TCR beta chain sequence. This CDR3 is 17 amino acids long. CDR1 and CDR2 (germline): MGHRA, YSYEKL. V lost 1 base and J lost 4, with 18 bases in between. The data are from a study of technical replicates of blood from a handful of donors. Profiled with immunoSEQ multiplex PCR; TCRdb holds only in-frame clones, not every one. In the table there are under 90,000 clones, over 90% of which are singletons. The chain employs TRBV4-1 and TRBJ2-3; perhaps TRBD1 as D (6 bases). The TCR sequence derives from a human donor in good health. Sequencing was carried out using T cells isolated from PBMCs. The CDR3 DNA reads TGCGCCAGCAGCCAAGTAATTCAGGGGAAACTCCCAGATACGCAGTATTTT. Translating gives CASSQVIQGKLPDTQYF.